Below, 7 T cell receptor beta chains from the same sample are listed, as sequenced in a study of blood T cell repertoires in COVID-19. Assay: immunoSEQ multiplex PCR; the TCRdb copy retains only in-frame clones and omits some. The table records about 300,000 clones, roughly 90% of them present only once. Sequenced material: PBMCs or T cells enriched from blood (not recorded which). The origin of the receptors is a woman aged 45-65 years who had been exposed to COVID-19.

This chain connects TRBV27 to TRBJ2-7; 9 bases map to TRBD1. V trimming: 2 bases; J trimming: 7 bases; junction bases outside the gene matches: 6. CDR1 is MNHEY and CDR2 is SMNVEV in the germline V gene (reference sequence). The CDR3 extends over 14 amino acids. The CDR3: CASSLGTGRKEQYF. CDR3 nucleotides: TGTGCCAGCAGTTTAGGGACAGGGAGGAAAGAGCAGTACTTC.

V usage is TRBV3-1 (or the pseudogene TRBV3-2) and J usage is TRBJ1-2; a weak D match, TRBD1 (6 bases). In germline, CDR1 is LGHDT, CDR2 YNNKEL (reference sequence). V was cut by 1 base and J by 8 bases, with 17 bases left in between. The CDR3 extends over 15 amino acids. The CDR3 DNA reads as TGTGCCAGCAGCCAAGTCCCAGGGGTTGTTGGGGGCTACACCTTC. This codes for CASSQVPGVVGGYTF.

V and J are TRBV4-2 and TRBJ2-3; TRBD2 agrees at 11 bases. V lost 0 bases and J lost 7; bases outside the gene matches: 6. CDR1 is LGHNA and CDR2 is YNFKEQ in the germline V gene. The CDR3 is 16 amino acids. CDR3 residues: CASSQERLAGGYTQYF. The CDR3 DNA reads TGTGCCAGCAGCCAAGAAAGGCTAGCGGGGGGTTATACGCAGTATTTT.

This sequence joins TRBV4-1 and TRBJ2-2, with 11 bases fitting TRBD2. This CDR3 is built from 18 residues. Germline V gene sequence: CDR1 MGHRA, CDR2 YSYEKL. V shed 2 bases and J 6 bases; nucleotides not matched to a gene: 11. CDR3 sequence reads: CASSQSLAGGRTSGELFF. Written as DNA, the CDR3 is TGCGCCAGCAGCCAAAGCCTAGCGGGGGGACGAACATCCGGGGAGCTGTTTTTT.

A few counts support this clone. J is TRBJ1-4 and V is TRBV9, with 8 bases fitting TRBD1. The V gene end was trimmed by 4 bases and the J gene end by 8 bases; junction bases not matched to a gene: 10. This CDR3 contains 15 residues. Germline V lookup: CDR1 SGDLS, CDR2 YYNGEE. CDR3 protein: CASSTTTGTGEKLFF. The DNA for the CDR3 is TGTGCCAGCAGCACCACGACCGGGACAGGAGAAAAACTGTTTTTT.

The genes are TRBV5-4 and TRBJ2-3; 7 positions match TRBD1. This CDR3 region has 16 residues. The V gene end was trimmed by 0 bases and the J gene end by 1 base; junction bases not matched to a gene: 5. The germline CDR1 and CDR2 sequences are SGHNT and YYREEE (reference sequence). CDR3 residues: CASSLEGQPGTDTQYF. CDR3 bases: TGTGCCAGCAGCTTGGAGGGACAGCCAGGCACAGATACGCAGTATTTT.

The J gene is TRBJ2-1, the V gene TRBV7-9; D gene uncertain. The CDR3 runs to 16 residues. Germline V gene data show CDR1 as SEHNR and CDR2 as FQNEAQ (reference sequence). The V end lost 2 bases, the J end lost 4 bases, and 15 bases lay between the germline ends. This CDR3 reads CASSLLVGQKYNEQFF. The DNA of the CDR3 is TGTGCCAGCAGCTTATTAGTGGGCCAGAAGTACAATGAGCAGTTCTTC.